This T cell receptor (beta chain) appears in the sequencing data of a study of shared clonotypes between healthy human individuals. Study-level points and caveats: With four donors compared, around 4.7% of naive CD4 clonotypes were shared.

Adult donors, all healthy and HIV-negative, had no recent acute infections or vaccinations. Only one count was recorded for this clone. Its target is not known. The germline gives CDR1 MNHEY, CDR2 SMNVEV (reference sequence). V dropped 5 bases and J dropped 0 bases, with 10 bases sitting between them. This CDR3 has 14 amino acids. Deep-level assay runs were performed. Sequencing used immunoSEQ multiplex PCR; TCRdb keeps in-frame clones, though not all of them. This table holds around 1,000,000 clones, approximately 80% found once. The chain carries TRBV27 and TRBJ2-5; D is perhaps TRBD1 (6 bases). The sample comprised memory CD4+ T cells from PBMCs. The subset denotes: CD45RA-negative fraction. The sequence derives from a young man in good health. Some clones in this sample may be carry-over from other donors' samples. The CDR3 sequence is CASSPTGYQETQYF. The DNA of the CDR3 is TGTGCCAGCAGTCCAACAGGGTACCAAGAGACCCAGTACTTC.